This T cell receptor (beta chain) was observed in a study of blood T cell repertoires in COVID-19. Study at large: Samples of COVID-19 (acute and convalescent) were obtained from the United States, Italy and Spain. PBMCs, B-cell-depleted T cells, or T cells provided the cDNA or gDNA that made up the material.

This CDR3 region has 18 residues. V was shortened by 6 bases and J by 1 base, with 24 bases between the two germline ends. Looked up from germline, CDR1 is MDHEN and CDR2 is SYDVKM. As processed by the authors: The authors estimated nucleated cell counts from reference gene primer amplification. Repertoires were generated with immunoSEQ multiplex PCR, while TCRdb's copy carries only in-frame clones and drops some. Clonal size and the V and J genes are those of that table, whereas D and trimming came from the DNA. The sample lists 150,000 to 200,000 clones, about 87% occurring once. The sequence was collected from a woman between 50 and 59 years old with acute or convalescent COVID-19. The sequencing sample was made of peripheral blood. The J gene is TRBJ1-1, the V gene TRBV28; perhaps TRBD1 as D (6 bases). CDR3 region: CASRSYRTQGLWNTEAFF. The CDR3 DNA is TGTGCCAGCAGATCTTATAGGACCCAGGGGCTTTGGAACACTGAAGCTTTCTTT.